This T cell receptor (beta chain) was captured by sequencing in a study of neurological immune-mediated disorders. The study, taken as a whole, reports: Phylogenetic grouping assigned the repertoires of 18 of 34 multiple sclerosis patients to one related-CDR3 cluster, which constitutes a possible signature. The absence of shared CDR3 amino acid sequences among expanded clones across subjects suggests private repertoires in all groups.

There are 13 residues in the CDR3. Looked up from germline, CDR1 is DFQATT and CDR2 is SNEGSKA (reference sequence). The J segment lost 6 bases and the V segment lost 1 base, leaving 2 bases of the junction unmatched. As regards this clonotype: Its antigen remains unknown.

With 10-nucleotide random UMIs included, cDNA was synthesized by 5'RACE. Using its own MiXCR run on the 5' RACE reads, TCRdb lists one record per CDR3 protein. The table lists roughly 65,000 distinct CDR3 sequences, over 5% of them singletons. The chain has TRBV20-1 and TRBJ2-1; TRBD1 matches at 8 bases. Input material: PBMCs. The receptor comes from a human donor with multiple sclerosis. The donor label of this sample is uncertain. The CDR3 spells CSARGTGSNEQFF. CDR3 bases: TGCAGTGCTAGAGGGACAGGGAGCAATGAGCAGTTCTTC.